Below are 2 T cell receptor beta chains sequenced from a single sample in a study of control samples from healthy donors and cancer patients. Profiled with immunoSEQ multiplex PCR; TCRdb holds only in-frame clones, not every one. The sample holds 6,500 to 7,000 clones, 76% seen once. Material for sequencing was formalin-fixed, paraffin-embedded tissue. Receptors were obtained from a male donor with melanoma.

In its sample, this clone is large (0.1 to 1%). The same CDR3 also results from other DNA sequences found in this sample. The genes are TRBV7-3 and TRBJ2-1; D unclear. Looked up from germline, CDR1 is SGHTA and CDR2 is FQGTGA. The CDR3 sequence is 14 residues long. The ends were cut back, 5 bases at V and 3 bases at J, with 11 bases in the middle. The CDR3 nucleotides are TGTGCCAGCAGCCCGACACCCTTCTACAATGAGCAGTTCTTC. Amino acid sequence: CASSPTPFYNEQFF.

The rearrangement uses TRBV15 and TRBJ1-2, with D unclear. The CDR3 has 15 residues. Germline lookup yields CDR1 LNHNV and CDR2 YYDKDF (reference sequence). Between the trimmed V and J ends, which lost 0 bases and 0 bases, there was a span of 8 bases. The CDR3 loop is CATSRDRAANYGYTF. CDR3 in DNA: TGTGCCACCAGCAGAGATAGGGCAGCTAACTATGGCTACACCTTC.